Listed here are 28 T cell receptor beta chains from one sample, sequenced in a study of cytomegalovirus exposure and HLA in healthy donors. PCR involved 60 Vbeta and 13 Jbeta primers. Repertoires were generated with immunoSEQ multiplex PCR, while TCRdb's copy carries only in-frame clones and drops some. The data contain 100,000 to 120,000 clones, more than 65% of them singletons. Sequencing used PBMCs. These receptors were collected from a man aged 30-40 years in good health and CMV-seropositive.

The J gene is TRBJ2-5, the V gene TRBV4-1; 16 bases fit TRBD2. The V segment lost 4 bases and the J segment 6 bases; nucleotides outside the gene matches: 14. Germline V CDR1 and CDR2: MGHRA, YSYEKL. The CDR3 has 19 residues. The CDR3 DNA is TGCGCCAGCAGCCCGGGACTAGCGGGGGGGCTAGGTCATGGCAAGACCCAGTACTTC. As protein: CASSPGLAGGLGHGKTQYF.

Here the CDR3 reads CASSLAGGRGDTQYF. The DNA for the CDR3 is TGCGCCAGCAGCCTAGCGGGGGGGCGTGGAGATACGCAGTATTTT. V is TRBV4-3 and J is TRBJ2-3, with 11 bases identical to TRBD2. Unmatched junction bases numbered 5, after V lost 4 bases and J lost 5 bases. Germline CDR1 is LGHNA and CDR2 is YSLEER. The CDR3 runs 15 residues.

The V gene is TRBV7-2, the J gene TRBJ2-3; 7 bases map to TRBD2. The CDR3 is made up of 15 amino acids. V lost 5 bases to trimming and J lost 3 bases; unmatched junction nucleotides: 8. Germline loops: CDR1 SGHTA, CDR2 FQGNSA. CDR3 DNA sequence: TGTGCCAGCAGCAAACAAGCGGGGAATACAGATACGCAGTATTTT. The encoded protein is CASSKQAGNTDTQYF.

The chain carries TRBV7-2 and TRBJ1-6; perhaps TRBD1 as D (6 bases). Trimming cost V 7 bases and J 8 bases, with 18 bases left between them. This CDR3 is built from 15 residues. Germline CDR1 and CDR2: SGHTA and FQGNSA. The CDR3 is CASNAGTGLDSPLHF. Here the CDR3 DNA reads TGTGCCAGCAATGCCGGAACAGGGTTGGATTCACCCCTCCACTTT.

This sequence joins TRBV30 and TRBJ1-6; a possible D gene is TRBD1 (6 bases). CDR3 length equals 16 residues. Germline lookup yields CDR1 GTSNPN and CDR2 SVGIG (reference sequence). The V gene lost 4 bases and the J gene lost 2 bases, with 15 bases spanning the gap. CDR3: CAWTESGGPYNSPLHF. The CDR3 nucleotides are TGTGCCTGGACCGAGTCGGGGGGCCCCTATAATTCACCCCTCCACTTT. The entire variable domain, with the rest obtained from reference TRBV30 and TRBJ1-6, is as follows: SQTIHQWPATLVQPVGSPLSLECTVEGTSNPNLYWYRQAAGRGLQLLFYSVGIGQISSEVPQNLSASRPQDRQFILSSKKLLLSDSGFYLCAWTESGGPYNSPLHFGNGTRLTVT.

The chain is built from TRBV30 and TRBJ2-7; maybe TRBD1 (5 bases). Germline-derived CDR1 and CDR2 are GTSNPN and SVGIG (reference sequence). With 5 bases removed from V and 6 bases from J, the gap between germline ends came to 14 bases. This CDR3 has 12 residues. CDR3 protein: CAWSTRVTEQYF. In nucleotides, the CDR3 is TGTGCCTGGTCGACCAGGGTTACCGAGCAGTACTTC. Full variable domain (outside the CDR3, taken from reference TRBV30 and TRBJ2-7): SQTIHQWPATLVQPVGSPLSLECTVEGTSNPNLYWYRQAAGRGLQLLFYSVGIGQISSEVPQNLSASRPQDRQFILSSKKLLLSDSGFYLCAWSTRVTEQYFGPGTRLTVT.

This chain connects TRBV5-8 to TRBJ1-1; the D gene is possibly TRBD1 (5 bases). Trimming left V 3 bases short and J 1 base short, with 10 bases between. Germline V CDR1 and CDR2: SGHTS, YDEGEE. The CDR3 has 14 residues. The DNA of the CDR3 is TGTGCCAGCAGCTGGGGGGTGTGGAACACTGAAGCTTTCTTT. Amino acids: CASSWGVWNTEAFF.

The CDR3 sequence: CSVGGLATYEQYF. The CDR3 region has the DNA TGCAGCGTGGGGGGTCTAGCGACTTACGAGCAGTACTTC. The chain uses TRBV29-1 and TRBJ2-7; maybe TRBD2 (6 bases). V lost 6 bases to trimming and J lost 4 bases, with 16 bases between them. The CDR3 covers 13 residues. Germline-derived CDR1 and CDR2 are SQVTM and ANQGSEA.

J is TRBJ1-5 and V is TRBV30; 8 bases align to TRBD1. J gave up 6 bases and V 5 bases, and 6 bases lay outside the gene matches. This CDR3 has 13 residues. Germline V gives CDR1 GTSNPN, CDR2 SVGIG (reference sequence). The CDR3 DNA sequence: TGTGCCTGGGGACAGGGATCTAGTCAGCCCCAGCATTTT. Translating gives CAWGQGSSQPQHF.

This rearrangement joins TRBV29-1 to TRBJ2-7; tentatively, D is TRBD2 (5 bases). Germline V lookup: CDR1 SQVTM, CDR2 ANQGSEA. Trimming removed 4 bases at V and 1 base at J, with 5 bases between. The CDR3 covers 11 residues. CDR3 bases: TGCAGCGTTGGAGGGTCCTACGAGCAGTACTTC. As protein: CSVGGSYEQYF.

The rearrangement links TRBV5-1 to TRBJ1-2; 11 bases fit TRBD1. V trimming: 3 bases; J trimming: 7 bases; junction bases outside the gene matches: 11. The CDR3 covers 16 residues. Germline V gene sequence: CDR1 SGHRS, CDR2 YFSETQ. CDR3 bases: TGCGCCAGCAGCTCTCTTCCGGGACAGGGGGTAGGTGGCTACACCTTC. Translation: CASSSLPGQGVGGYTF.

The V call is TRBV29-1, the J call TRBJ2-1; TRBD2 matches at 9 bases. Trimming removed 3 bases from V and 0 bases from J; junction bases left unmatched: 9. The CDR3 consists of 17 residues. Germline values: CDR1 SQVTM, CDR2 ANQGSEA. CDR3 sequence (DNA): TGCAGCGTTGACCTAGCGGGGACTTCAAGCTCCTACAATGAGCAGTTCTTC. Residues: CSVDLAGTSSSYNEQFF.

The chain carries TRBV14 and TRBJ2-5, with 13 bases fitting TRBD2. The V gene's germline CDR1 is SGHDN and CDR2 FVKESK. The CDR3 has 18 amino acids. J was trimmed by 1 base and V by 0 bases; bases with no gene match: 5. The CDR3 nucleotides read TGTGCCAGCAGCCAAGATCGGGGACTAGCGGGGCGCCAAGAGACCCAGTACTTC. Protein sequence: CASSQDRGLAGRQETQYF.

The V gene is TRBV28, the J gene TRBJ2-5; 12 nucleotides line up with TRBD2. The CDR3 contains 20 residues. With V trimmed by 4 bases and J by 2 bases, 17 bases remained unmatched. Germline CDR1 and CDR2: MDHEN and SYDVKM. The chain's CDR3 is CASSSPSLAGGRKSQETQYF. The CDR3, as DNA: TGTGCCAGCAGTTCCCCCTCACTAGCGGGGGGCCGAAAATCTCAAGAGACCCAGTACTTC.

V gene TRBV6-6 combines with J gene TRBJ2-7, with D perhaps TRBD1 (5 bases). Germline V gene sequence: CDR1 MNHNY, CDR2 SVGAGI (reference sequence). This CDR3 contains 13 residues. Trimming stripped 10 bases from V and 7 bases from J, with 20 bases between. The CDR3: CATEVGRSGEQYF. The CDR3 DNA reads TGTGCCACCGAGGTCGGTCGCTCAGGGGAGCAGTACTTC.

This chain joins TRBV7-2 and TRBJ1-6; 7 nucleotides agree with TRBD1. CDR3 size: 19 residues. After removal of 5 bases from V and 0 bases from J, the junction contained 13 bases not matched to a gene. Per germline, CDR1 SGHTA and CDR2 FQGNSA. CDR3 amino acids: CASSARDRTLSSYNSPLHF. The DNA of the CDR3 is TGTGCCAGCAGCGCTCGGGACAGAACTCTGAGCTCCTATAATTCACCCCTCCACTTT.

In regard to this clone: Mismatch with germline at one junction end may stem from a read error. The rearrangement uses TRBV7-2 and TRBJ1-5; tentatively, D is TRBD1 (5 bases). The germline V gene has CDR1 SGHTA and CDR2 FQGNSA. CDR3 size: 15 residues. The CDR3 protein is CASSFLQGFDQPPHF. CDR3 coding DNA: TGTGCCAGCAGCTTCCTTCAGGGTTTTGATCAGCCCCCGCATTTT.

V usage is TRBV28 and J usage is TRBJ1-1; TRBD1 matches at 7 bases. J gave up 6 bases and V 5 bases, and 6 bases lay outside the gene matches. The CDR3 contains 13 residues. Germline lookup yields CDR1 MDHEN and CDR2 SYDVKM. DNA for the CDR3: TGTGCCAGCAGTGTGACAGGGCGCCCTGAAGCTTTCTTT. This sequence encodes CASSVTGRPEAFF.

This clone was picked up one time. The CDR3 sequence: CASSLVGSEGTDTQYF. In nucleotides, the CDR3 is TGTGCCAGCAGCTTAGTGGGCTCAGAAGGCACAGATACGCAGTATTTT. The chain has TRBV7-9 and TRBJ2-3; D call uncertain. CDR1 is SEHNR and CDR2 is FQNEAQ in the germline V gene (reference sequence). Trimming stripped 1 base from V and 1 base from J, with 12 bases between. The CDR3 runs 16 residues.

The chain employs TRBV30 and TRBJ2-7; 8 bases fit TRBD1. This CDR3 spans 13 amino acids. The V and J ends lost 2 bases and 6 bases, in that order; junction bases with no gene match: 6. The germline gives CDR1 GTSNPN, CDR2 SVGIG (reference sequence). For the CDR3, the DNA is TGTGCCTGGAGTCTTCAGGGGGCCGCCGAGCAGTACTTC. It codes for CAWSLQGAAEQYF. The whole variable domain, remainder taken from reference TRBV30 and TRBJ2-7, is SQTIHQWPATLVQPVGSPLSLECTVEGTSNPNLYWYRQAAGRGLQLLFYSVGIGQISSEVPQNLSASRPQDRQFILSSKKLLLSDSGFYLCAWSLQGAAEQYFGPGTRLTVT.

The chain is built from TRBV30 and TRBJ2-3; TRBD1 agrees at 8 bases. Trimming removed 5 bases from V and 11 bases from J; junction bases left unmatched: 12. The CDR3 sequence is 13 residues long. Germline lookup yields CDR1 GTSNPN and CDR2 SVGIG (reference sequence). CDR3: CAWGPGQGEGQYF. Written as DNA, the CDR3 is TGTGCCTGGGGCCCCGGACAGGGTGAGGGGCAGTATTTT.

The chain has TRBV4-1 and TRBJ2-1; D may be TRBD1 (6 bases). Germline V CDR1 and CDR2: MGHRA, YSYEKL. Trimming left V 0 bases short and J 1 base short, with 10 bases between. CDR3 size: 16 residues. The CDR3 sequence is CASSQENRDSYNEQFF. The DNA for the CDR3 is TGCGCCAGCAGCCAAGAAAACAGGGATTCCTACAATGAGCAGTTCTTC.

The V and J genes are TRBV10-3 and TRBJ1-2; 8 bases fit TRBD1. Trimming cost V 6 bases and J 6 bases; bases outside gene matches: 12. This CDR3 is built from 15 residues. Germline V lookup: CDR1 ENHRY, CDR2 SYGVKD. CDR3 DNA: TGTGCCATCAGGGCCGAGGCGACAGGGGCCAATGGCTACACCTTC. Its translation is CAIRAEATGANGYTF.

The rearrangement uses TRBV5-1 and TRBJ1-2, with TRBD1 as a possible D gene (5 bases). V gave up 4 bases and J gave up 0 bases, with 16 bases separating them. Per the germline V gene, CDR1 is SGHRS and CDR2 is YFSETQ. This CDR3 contains 16 residues. In nucleotides, the CDR3 is TGCGCCAGCAGCACCGGGGAGGGGCGAGCTAACTATGGCTACACCTTC. As protein: CASSTGEGRANYGYTF.

This chain links TRBV9 with TRBJ1-2; 7 bases match TRBD1. CDR1 is SGDLS, CDR2 YYNGEE, per germline. V dropped 0 bases and J dropped 2; count of bases not matched to a gene: 10. This CDR3 contains 17 residues. CDR3 residues: CASSVATGHTLNYGYTF. The CDR3 DNA is TGTGCCAGCAGCGTAGCGACAGGGCATACCCTCAACTATGGCTACACCTTC.

The rearrangement uses TRBV7-6 and TRBJ2-1; TRBD2 might be the D (5 bases). The CDR3 length is 12 residues. V was trimmed by 5 bases and J by 8 bases, leaving 10 bases between them. CDR1 and CDR2 (germline): SGHVS, FNYEAQ. CDR3 protein: CASSLTRDEQFF. The CDR3 DNA is TGTGCCAGCAGCCTTACTAGGGATGAGCAGTTCTTC.

V is TRBV15 and J is TRBJ2-7; D is perhaps TRBD2 (7 bases). The CDR3 spans 13 residues. Trimming shortened V by 0 bases and J by 6 bases, and 9 bases separated the two germline ends. CDR1 LNHNV and CDR2 YYDKDF come from the germline V gene (reference sequence). CDR3 amino acids: CATSRDRGGEQYF. CDR3 sequence (DNA): TGTGCCACCAGCAGAGATAGGGGGGGCGAGCAGTACTTC.

This rearrangement joins TRBV2 to TRBJ2-1, with D possibly TRBD1 on 5 matching bases. Germline CDR1 and CDR2: SNHLY and FYNNEI. The CDR3 runs 14 residues. Trimming took off 3 bases at V and 2 bases at J, with 8 bases between the two ends. Here the CDR3 reads CASSDPGTYNEQFF. The CDR3, as DNA: TGTGCCAGCAGTGATCCAGGGACCTACAATGAGCAGTTCTTC.